This is a list of T cell receptor beta chains from one sample in a study of shared clonotypes between healthy human individuals. The method was immunoSEQ multiplex PCR; TCRdb's version includes in-frame clones alone and lacks a portion of them. The sample has around 2.5 million clones; 80% to 95% are singletons. Sequenced sample: naive CD4+ T cells from PBMCs. All receptors derive from a man aged 18 to 30 in good health. Some clones in this sample may be carry-over from other donors' samples. CDR3s include the opening cysteine and the closing phenylalanine or tryptophan. Fields, in order: J gene, V gene, D gene, clone size, CDR3 DNA, CDR3 protein. A D gene is named only where the DNA matches it firmly. Not every row has a clone size; where given, it reads once, few, many or a size class.

TRBJ2-1	TRBV28	-	once	TGTGCCAGCAGAGGGGCCCTCTCCTACAATGAGCAGTTCTTC	CASRGALSYNEQFF
TRBJ2-3	TRBV28	TRBD1	-	TGTGCCAGCAGTTTAGTTGGGACAGGGGGGATAGATACGCAGTATTTT	CASSLVGTGGIDTQYF
TRBJ2-5	TRBV5-1	TRBD1	-	TGCGCCAGCAGCTTTCAAATAAGTGGGGGACAGGGGCAGCCAGAGACCCAGTACTTC	CASSFQISGGQGQPETQYF
TRBJ2-5	TRBV11-3	TRBD1	-	TGTGCCAGCAGCCGTACAGGGGCGGGTGAGACCCAGTACTTC	CASSRTGAGETQYF
TRBJ2-2	TRBV7-7	-	-	TGTGCCAGCCATATAGGAAGGGCAGCGAACACCGGGGAGCTGTTTTTT	CASHIGRAANTGELFF
TRBJ2-7	TRBV2	-	-	TGTGCCAGCAGCGCCCCAAAAACAGGTACGGGCTACGAGCAGTACTTC	CASSAPKTGTGYEQYF
TRBJ1-1	TRBV30	-	-	TGTGCCTGGAGTGTATCGGGGGGGCGAGCCACTGAAGCTTTCTTT	CAWSVSGGRATEAFF
TRBJ1-2	TRBV6-5	-	-	TGTGCCAGCAGTTATTTTGTTTCAGGGCAGAATGGCTACACCTTC	CASSYFVSGQNGYTF
TRBJ2-7	TRBV7-2	-	once	TGTGCCAGCAGCTTATTCGGTTCCTACGAGCAGTACTTC	CASSLFGSYEQYF
TRBJ2-7	TRBV28	TRBD2	-	TGTGCCAGCGCCCCTTGGGGTGGCAGCGGGGTCTACGAGCAGTACTTC	CASAPWGGSGVYEQYF
TRBJ2-1	TRBV5-1	TRBD2	-	TGCGCCAGCAGCTCCTTAGGGACTAGCGGGATGAATGAGCAGTTCTTC	CASSSLGTSGMNEQFF
TRBJ1-1	TRBV5-6	-	-	TGTGCCAGCAGCCGCCGCAACACTGAAGCTTTCTTT	CASSRRNTEAFF
TRBJ1-3	TRBV7-8	-	-	TGTGCCAGCAGCTTAAACAGACCCCGGCAGGGCGGTGGAAACACCATATATTTT	CASSLNRPRQGGGNTIYF
TRBJ2-7	TRBV5-6	TRBD1	-	TGTGCCAGCAGCCCGGGACAGTTCGAATACGAGCAGTACTTC	CASSPGQFEYEQYF
TRBJ2-5	TRBV20-1	TRBD2	-	TGCAGTGCTCTCGGGGGGGAGACCCAGTACTTC	CSALGGETQYF
TRBJ1-2	TRBV25-1	TRBD1	-	TGTGCCAGCAGTACAAAATTCTGGGACAGGCCGAGCTACACCTTC	CASSTKFWDRPSYTF
TRBJ2-6	TRBV7-3	-	-	TGTGCCAGCAGCACCGGGGGACCGCCCCACTCTGGGGCCAACGTCCTGACTTTC	CASSTGGPPHSGANVLTF
TRBJ1-1	TRBV7-3	-	-	TGTGCCAGCAGCACCCGCGGGGGGGAGGAAGCTTTCTTT	CASSTRGGEEAFF
TRBJ1-1	TRBV5-4	TRBD1	-	TGTGCCAGCAGCCCGACCCCAGGGGGTACTGAAGCTTTCTTT	CASSPTPGGTEAFF
TRBJ2-7	TRBV6-6	-	-	TGTGCCAGCACCAACAGTATGCCCTACTACGAGCAGTACTTC	CASTNSMPYYEQYF
TRBJ2-3	TRBV9	-	-	TGTGCCAGCAGCCTGGGACCCCATGGCGATACGCAGTATTTT	CASSLGPHGDTQYF
TRBJ1-1	TRBV5-1	-	-	TGCGCCAGCAGCGGAAACACTGAAGCTTTCTTT	CASSGNTEAFF
TRBJ2-5	TRBV5-4	TRBD2	once	TGTGCCAGCAGCTTAAAAACGGGACTAGCGGGAGGAATGGAGACCCAGTACTTC	CASSLKTGLAGGMETQYF
TRBJ2-6	TRBV18	-	once	TGTGCCAGCTCACCTGCCGGGGGCCCTGGGGCCAACGTCCTGACTTTC	CASSPAGGPGANVLTF
TRBJ2-1	TRBV7-2	-	-	TGTGCCAGCAAACCCTTCCTAGGGAGCTACAATGAGCAGTTCTTC	CASKPFLGSYNEQFF
TRBJ2-3	TRBV4-2	TRBD2	-	TGTGCCAGCAGCCAAGGAGGGACTAGCGACCCGGATACGCAGTATTTT	CASSQGGTSDPDTQYF